A single sample is the source of the 6 T cell receptor beta chains below, sequenced in a study of Graves' ophthalmopathy and Graves' hyperthyroidism. The authors amplified TCR beta CDR3 regions from RNA transcripts. After a first-round RT-PCR with HTBI primers, a second-round multiplex PCR was run. From the multiplex PCR reads, TCRdb called clonotypes with MiXCR, one entry per CDR3 protein. Of 500,000 to 700,000 distinct CDR3 sequences in the sample, roughly 39% were seen once. Sequenced material: peripheral blood or thyroid tissue (not recorded which). The receptors were sampled from an adult man with Graves' hyperthyroidism.

The chain recombines TRBV7-9 with TRBJ1-2; D may be TRBD1 (5 bases). CDR3 size: 15 residues. V lost 1 base and J 0 bases, leaving 9 bases between the germline ends. Germline V gene data show CDR1 as SEHNR and CDR2 as FQNEAQ (reference sequence). The CDR3 protein is CASSLDWGPNYGYTF. For the CDR3, the DNA is TGTGCCAGCAGCTTAGATTGGGGACCTAACTATGGCTACACCTTC.

This clonotype came up a few times. The CDR3 protein is CASSFGENSNQPQHF. CDR3 nucleotides: TGTGCCAGCAGTTTCGGAGAAAATAGCAATCAGCCCCAGCATTTT. The rearrangement uses TRBV6-5 and TRBJ1-5; D call uncertain. Germline values: CDR1 MNHEY, CDR2 SVGAGI. V was shortened by 4 bases and J by 0 bases, with 10 bases between the two germline ends. The CDR3 consists of 15 residues.

The chain links TRBV29-1 to TRBJ1-2, with TRBD1 as a possible D gene (5 bases). The CDR3 has 12 amino acids. The germline V gene has CDR1 SQVTM and CDR2 ANQGSEA. V lost 7 bases and J 2 bases, leaving 11 bases between the germline ends. The CDR3 is CSANSGNYGYTF. DNA for the CDR3: TGCAGCGCAAACTCAGGGAACTATGGCTACACCTTC.

Details on this clonotype: Since a much larger clone is just one base distant, this may be a read error. No conserved phenylalanine or tryptophan is present at the end of the CDR3, so a read error is the likely explanation. The CDR3 DNA reads TGTGCCAGTAATCGGGGGGCTTTCGCCGGGGAGCTGTTTTCT. This translates into CASNRGAFAGELFS. V gene TRBV19 combines with J gene TRBJ2-2; weak D call: TRBD2 (7 bases). Germline V lookup: CDR1 LNHDA, CDR2 SQIVND (reference sequence). This CDR3 region has 14 residues. V was pared by 7 bases and J by 6 bases, with 15 bases between.

The chain combines TRBV11-1 with TRBJ2-7, with a tentative D call TRBD2 (5 bases). The DNA end is more similar to TRBJ2-1, so the J call may be wrong. The CDR3 spans 15 residues. Germline V lookup: CDR1 SGHAT, CDR2 FQDESV (reference sequence). CDR3 bases: TGTGCCAGCAGCTTGGGCGGAGGAAACTACAATGAGCAGTTCTTC. It yields the protein CASSLGGGNYNEQFF.

This clonotype appeared many times. This chain uses TRBV15 with TRBJ2-7, with 8 bases that match TRBD1. The CDR3 has 15 amino acids. V lost 1 base to trimming and J lost 3 bases; unmatched junction nucleotides: 5. Germline V gene sequence: CDR1 LNHNV, CDR2 YYDKDF (reference sequence). Written as DNA, the CDR3 is TGTGCCACCAGCAGAGGTGCTGACAGGGGCTACGAGCAGTACTTC. Amino acid sequence: CATSRGADRGYEQYF.